These T cell receptor beta chains were read from a single sample in a study of cytomegalovirus exposure and HLA in healthy donors. This table comes from immunoSEQ multiplex PCR, and its TCRdb copy is limited to in-frame clones, with some not included. Among about 170,000 clones, approximately 79% were seen once, and the ten largest hold approximately 2.1%. Sequencing input: PBMCs. These receptors all come from a male donor in good health and CMV-seronegative. The CDR3 runs from the conserved cysteine through the conserved F or W. The D gene is left open where the match is weak. Clone size is not always given. Where it is, it says once, few, many or a class for expanded clones.

NA,TRBV6-1,NA,TRBJ2-7,CASTMTVSSYEQYF,TGTGCCAGCACCATGACAGTCAGCTCCTACGAGCAGTACTTC
TRBD1,TRBV19,once,TRBJ1-2,CASSSRDRGGYGYTF,TGTGCCAGTAGTAGCCGGGACAGGGGTGGCTATGGCTACACCTTC
NA,TRBV5-1,NA,TRBJ2-2,CASSTGQMNTGELFF,TGCGCCAGCAGCACGGGACAAATGAACACCGGGGAGCTGTTTTTT
TRBD1,TRBV4-3,NA,TRBJ2-7,CASSQDPAGGLSDEQYF,TGCGCCAGCAGCCAAGATCCGGCAGGGGGCCTTTCCGACGAGCAGTACTTC
TRBD1,TRBV10-3,NA,TRBJ2-7,CAIGAGGRYEQYF,TGTGCCATCGGGGCAGGGGGTCGCTACGAGCAGTACTTC
NA,TRBV4-3,NA,TRBJ2-2,CASSQGSAADTGELFF,TGCGCCAGCAGCCAAGGCTCCGCGGCGGACACCGGGGAGCTGTTTTTT
NA,TRBV11-2,few,TRBJ1-3,CASSLARHSGNTIYF,TGTGCCAGCAGCTTAGCGAGACACTCTGGAAACACCATATATTTT
NA,TRBV30,once,TRBJ1-2,CAWTPQGGLGYTF,TGTGCCTGGACCCCTCAAGGAGGGTTGGGCTACACCTTC
TRBD1,TRBV18,NA,TRBJ1-5,CASSQGGDRGWNQPQHF,TGTGCCAGCTCCCAAGGAGGTGACAGGGGGTGGAATCAGCCCCAGCATTTT
NA,TRBV6-5,NA,TRBJ1-5,CASSYSRQGGQPQHF,TGTGCCAGCAGTTACTCGAGGCAGGGAGGTCAGCCCCAGCATTTT
TRBD1,TRBV19,once,TRBJ1-2,CASSIDRRGDYGYTF,TGTGCCAGTAGTATAGACCGCAGGGGGGACTATGGCTACACCTTC
NA,TRBV15,NA,TRBJ1-5,CATSRDRVGGQPQHF,TGTGCCACCAGCAGAGATCGGGTAGGGGGTCAGCCCCAGCATTTT
TRBD2,TRBV5-4,NA,TRBJ2-2,CASRTSNGGTGELFF,TGTGCCAGCAGGACTAGCAACGGGGGAACCGGGGAGCTGTTTTTT
NA,TRBV6-5,NA,TRBJ2-7,CASSYSSQGSNEQYF,TGTGCCAGCAGTTACTCGAGTCAGGGGAGTAACGAGCAGTACTTC
NA,TRBV7-8,NA,TRBJ1-1,CASSPRRDEAFF,TGTGCCAGCAGCCCCCGCAGGGATGAAGCTTTCTTT
NA,TRBV4-3,NA,TRBJ1-6,CASSQDSAGNNSPLHF,TGCGCCAGCAGCCAAGATAGCGCAGGAAATAATTCACCCCTCCACTTT
TRBD1,TRBV2,NA,TRBJ1-2,CASSRTTGAGYTF,TGTGCCAGCAGCCGGACGACAGGGGCGGGCTACACCTTC
NA,TRBV2,NA,TRBJ1-1,CASSVNTQVGEAFF,TGTGCCAGCAGTGTTAATACGCAGGTCGGAGAAGCTTTCTTT
NA,TRBV15,few,TRBJ2-1,CATSPIPYNEQFF,TGTGCCACCAGCCCTATTCCCTACAATGAGCAGTTCTTC
NA,TRBV19,NA,TRBJ2-7,CASSRFQGRYEQYF,TGTGCCAGTAGTAGGTTCCAGGGTCGCTACGAGCAGTACTTC
NA,TRBV7-8,NA,TRBJ2-7,CASSSPREQYF,TGTGCCAGCAGCTCTCCCCGCGAGCAGTACTTC
NA,TRBV2,once,TRBJ1-2,CASTGEAAGYTF,TGTGCCAGCACCGGAGAGGCTGCTGGCTACACCTTC
NA,TRBV19,NA,TRBJ1-4,CASSPRELNEKLFF,TGTGCCAGTAGCCCACGAGAACTTAATGAAAAACTGTTTTTT
TRBD1,TRBV30,NA,TRBJ1-1,CAWSKGGPGTEAFF,TGTGCCTGGAGCAAAGGGGGCCCGGGAACTGAAGCTTTCTTT
NA,TRBV9,once,TRBJ1-6,CASSVATVYNSPLHF,TGTGCCAGCAGCGTAGCGACAGTTTATAATTCACCCCTCCACTTT
TRBD1,TRBV27,few,TRBJ1-4,CASRGQGTNEKLFF,TGTGCCAGCAGGGGACAGGGCACTAATGAAAAACTGTTTTTT
NA,TRBV11-2,NA,TRBJ1-2,CASSLGGQASDYGYTF,TGTGCCAGCAGCTTAGGAGGGCAGGCCTCCGACTATGGCTACACCTTC
NA,TRBV5-1,NA,TRBJ1-1,CASSLAWGGNTEAFF,TGCGCCAGCAGCTTGGCTTGGGGCGGGAACACTGAAGCTTTCTTT
NA,TRBV5-1,NA,TRBJ1-4,CASSLRRATNEKLFF,TGCGCCAGCAGCCTCAGGCGGGCAACTAATGAAAAACTGTTTTTT
NA,TRBV10-1,NA,TRBJ2-3,CASSESWGGREDTQYF,TGCGCCAGCAGTGAGTCTTGGGGGGGGCGGGAAGATACGCAGTATTTT
NA,TRBV9,NA,TRBJ2-7,CASSVGFRLYEQYF,TGTGCCAGCAGCGTAGGTTTCAGGTTGTACGAGCAGTACTTC
TRBD1,TRBV19,NA,TRBJ2-2,CASSIIQGDTGELFF,TGTGCCAGTAGTATAATTCAGGGGGACACCGGGGAGCTGTTTTTT
TRBD1,TRBV6-4,NA,TRBJ2-3,CASSEKQGTDTQYF,TGTGCCAGCAGCGAAAAACAGGGGACCGATACGCAGTATTTT
TRBD1,TRBV10-3,NA,TRBJ1-5,CAISENTGAEPQHF,TGTGCCATCAGTGAGAATACAGGGGCAGAGCCCCAGCATTTT
TRBD1,TRBV5-6,NA,TRBJ1-2,CASSGLDRGHGYTF,TGTGCCAGCAGCGGACTCGACAGGGGTCACGGCTACACCTTC
NA,TRBV7-9,NA,TRBJ1-1,CASSSGLNTEAFF,TGTGCCAGCAGCTCAGGTTTGAACACTGAAGCTTTCTTT
NA,TRBV13,NA,TRBJ2-3,CASSPVSTDTQYF,TGTGCCAGCAGCCCGGTTAGCACAGATACGCAGTATTTT
NA,TRBV9,NA,TRBJ2-1,CASTKAGHNEQFF,TGTGCCAGCACCAAGGCAGGCCACAATGAGCAGTTCTTC
TRBD1,TRBV6-1,NA,TRBJ1-5,CASKPGQGNQPQHF,TGTGCCAGCAAGCCGGGACAGGGTAATCAGCCCCAGCATTTT
NA,TRBV10-3,NA,TRBJ1-2,CAISDGQFNYGYTF,TGTGCCATCAGTGACGGACAGTTCAACTATGGCTACACCTTC
NA,TRBV19,NA,TRBJ1-2,CASSRGYGYTF,TGTGCCAGTAGTCGGGGCTATGGCTACACCTTC
NA,TRBV14,NA,TRBJ1-2,CASSPRYNYGYTF,TGTGCCAGCAGCCCCCGGTATAACTATGGCTACACCTTC
TRBD1,TRBV6-5,NA,TRBJ1-2,CASRWTGANYGYTF,TGTGCCAGCAGATGGACAGGAGCTAACTATGGCTACACCTTC
NA,TRBV12-1,NA,TRBJ1-2,CASSFARRDRVSGFDYGCTF,NA
TRBD1,TRBV9,NA,TRBJ1-3,CASSASRGHGNTIYF,TGTGCCAGCAGCGCCTCCAGGGGGCATGGAAACACCATATATTTT
NA,TRBV6-4,NA,TRBJ2-3,CASSDSAGADTQYF,TGTGCCAGCAGTGACTCCGCAGGGGCAGATACGCAGTATTTT
TRBD1,TRBV6-6,few,TRBJ1-2,CASSFLGDRARGYTF,TGTGCCAGCAGTTTCCTGGGGGACAGAGCTAGAGGCTACACCTTC
TRBD1,TRBV12-5,once,TRBJ1-3,CATRQGLSGNTIYF,TGTGCTACTCGACAGGGACTCTCTGGAAACACCATATATTTT
NA,TRBV30,NA,TRBJ2-7,CAWSGTYGSYEQYF,TGTGCCTGGAGTGGAACCTACGGGTCCTACGAGCAGTACTTC
NA,TRBV7-2,NA,TRBJ1-5,CASSLDAGQRQPQHF,TGTGCCAGCAGCTTAGATGCAGGGCAGAGGCAGCCCCAGCATTTT
NA,TRBV5-1,NA,TRBJ2-7,CASSWRGPDEQYF,TGCGCCAGCAGCTGGAGGGGGCCCGACGAGCAGTACTTC
NA,TRBV27,once,TRBJ2-3,CASSSGQFIDTQYF,TGTGCCAGCAGTTCCGGACAGTTCATTGATACGCAGTATTTT
NA,TRBV5-6,NA,TRBJ2-7,CASSLGGLRDEQYF,TGTGCCAGCAGTCTCGGGGGTTTGAGAGATGAGCAGTACTTC
TRBD1,TRBV11-3,NA,TRBJ2-2,CASSPGRTGDTGELFF,TGTGCCAGCAGCCCCGGTCGGACAGGGGACACCGGGGAGCTGTTTTTT
TRBD1,TRBV25-1,NA,TRBJ2-6,CASSDRGPGANVLTF,TGTGCCAGCAGTGATAGGGGGCCTGGGGCCAACGTCCTGACTTTC
NA,TRBV21-1,once,TRBJ1-5,CASSKERGRGNQPQHF,TGTGCCAGCAGCAAAGAAAGGGGGCGGGGCAATCAGCCCCAGCATTTT